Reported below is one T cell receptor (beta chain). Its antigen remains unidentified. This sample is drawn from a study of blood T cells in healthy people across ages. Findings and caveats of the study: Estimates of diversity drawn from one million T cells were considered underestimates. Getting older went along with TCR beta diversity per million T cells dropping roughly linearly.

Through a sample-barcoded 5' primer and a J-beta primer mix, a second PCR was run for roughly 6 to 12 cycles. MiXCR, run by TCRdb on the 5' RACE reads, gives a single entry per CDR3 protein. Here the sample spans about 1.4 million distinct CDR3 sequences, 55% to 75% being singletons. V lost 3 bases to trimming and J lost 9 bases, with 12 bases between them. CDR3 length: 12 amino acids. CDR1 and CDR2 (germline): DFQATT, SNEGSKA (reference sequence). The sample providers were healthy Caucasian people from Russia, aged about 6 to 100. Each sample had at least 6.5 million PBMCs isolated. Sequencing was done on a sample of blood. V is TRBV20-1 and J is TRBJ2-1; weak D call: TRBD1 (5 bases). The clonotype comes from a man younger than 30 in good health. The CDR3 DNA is TGCAGTGCTAGTGCTCAGGGTACTGAGCAGTTCTTC. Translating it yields CSASAQGTEQFF.